This T cell receptor (beta chain) was sequenced in a study of T cells in Graves' hyperthyroidism and ophthalmopathy. The J segment lost 2 bases and the V segment lost 3 bases, leaving 6 bases of the junction unmatched. Germline CDR1 reads MGHDK; CDR2 reads SYGVNS. This CDR3 region has 15 residues. General study points: Stable hyperthyroidism was told apart from ophthalmopathy by a model built on 13 V-J features.

This clonotype has ten or more counts. Antigen: not known. Graves' hyperthyroidism was deemed stable absent ophthalmopathy progression within 18 months. Orbital computed tomography, thyroid ultrasound, serum thyroxine and TRAb, and clinical symptoms together informed the diagnoses. The source material, RNA transcripts, was used to amplify TCR beta CDR3 regions. HTBI primers were employed in a first-round RT-PCR of the TCR CDR3. Each CDR3 protein is one row after TCRdb ran MiXCR on the multiplex PCR reads. The sample lists approximately 100,000 distinct CDR3 sequences, around 37% occurring once. This chain uses TRBV25-1 with TRBJ1-2; 7 positions match TRBD1. This receptor was identified in a woman in her twenties or thirties with Graves' hyperthyroidism. Sample: peripheral blood or thyroid tissue (not recorded which). CDR3 in amino acids: CASSDSRQGNYGYTF. DNA of the CDR3: TGTGCCAGCAGTGATAGCAGACAGGGAAACTATGGCTACACCTTC.